This TCR beta chain was observed in a study of glioma-infiltrating T cells after dendritic cell vaccination. General study findings and limits: Higher pretreatment TIL content predicted longer progression-free time and survival. Complete blood and tumor specimen sets were limited to few patients.

Comments on this clone: The antigen is undetermined.

Per germline, CDR1 SEHNR and CDR2 FQNEAQ (reference sequence). This CDR3 has 17 amino acids. Trimming removed 2 bases from V and 5 bases from J; junction bases left unmatched: 12. Sequenced by immunoSEQ multiplex PCR; TCRdb stores in-frame clones only, minus some. The sample has some 100,000 clones, over 65% seen once. Selection required adequate fresh-frozen tumor tissue plus more than two years' survival data. The source is a human donor with glioblastoma. The starting material was blood, obtained before dendritic cell vaccination. The rearrangement uses TRBV7-9 and TRBJ1-1; TRBD1 agrees at 9 bases. Here the CDR3 DNA reads TGTGCCAGCAGCTTAATGACAGGGGGGATAATAATTACTGAAGCTTTCTTT. This sequence encodes CASSLMTGGIIITEAFF.